The 29 T cell receptor beta chains in this list originate from one sample, sequenced in a study of vaccination effects on CD4 cells after COVID-19 (dated by TCRdb to between 2021 and 2024). In the ViraFEST assay, PBMC were stimulated with viral peptide pools, and antigen-specific CD4+ T cell clonotypes were then identified by expansion using TCR sequencing. After less than 13 days of culture, CD4+ T cells were isolated with the EasySep CD4+ T cell isolation kit. Participants received two doses of either the BNT162b2 or the mRNA-1273 mRNA SARS-CoV-2 vaccine. The method was the immunoSEQ multiplex PCR assay. This immuneACCESS table, as held by TCRdb, lists in-frame sequences with V and J called but not all clones. Of the missing ones, under half trace to an unresolved V gene in checked studies; the others have no known cause. A total of roughly 41,000 clones appear in this sample, about 76% of them only once. The top ten hold around 15% of the sample.

Their specific antigens are unknown. The sequencing used CD4+ T cells from PBMCs cultured with HCoV-OC43 spike peptides, collected after COVID-19 vaccination. This specimen's cell subset or site label, interpreted: HCoV-OC43 spike overlapping peptide pool stimulation. The source of these receptors is a human donor who received a COVID-19 vaccine.

The rearrangement uses TRBV15 and TRBJ1-2, with TRBD1 matching over 7 bases. The ends lost 3 bases at V and 6 bases at J; junction bases unmatched: 1. Germline values: CDR1 LNHNV, CDR2 YYDKDF (reference sequence). The CDR3 contains 12 residues. This CDR3 is CATSRTGNGYTF. In DNA form, the CDR3 reads TGTGCCACCAGCAGGACAGGGAATGGCTACACCTTC.

This clone occurred once. V usage is TRBV7-8 and J usage is TRBJ2-1; 8 bases line up with TRBD2. Germline values: CDR1 SGHVS, CDR2 FQNEAQ. After removal of 6 bases from V and 4 bases from J, the junction contained 5 bases not matched to a gene. The CDR3 is 14 residues long. The chain's CDR3 is CASRPGLGYNEQFF. CDR3 nucleotide sequence: TGTGCCAGCAGACCGGGACTAGGGTACAATGAGCAGTTCTTC.

The V gene is TRBV3-1 (or the pseudogene TRBV3-2), the J gene TRBJ2-7; D is unresolved. This CDR3 comprises 15 residues. V was cut by 0 bases and J by 0 bases, with 9 bases left in between. Germline V gene lookup returns CDR1 LGHDT and CDR2 YNNKEL (reference sequence). This CDR3 reads CASSQDTTVSYEQYF. In DNA, the CDR3 is TGTGCCAGCAGCCAAGATACGACGGTCTCCTACGAGCAGTACTTC.

Regarding this clone: The junction differs from germline at one of its ends, possibly a read error. The rearrangement links TRBV6-1 to TRBJ2-3; 7 nucleotides line up with TRBD2. This CDR3 is 13 amino acids long. CDR1 and CDR2 from the germline V gene are MNHNS and SASEGT. Here the CDR3 reads CASREAGLDTQYF. The CDR3 DNA is TGTGCCAGCAGGGAAGCGGGGTTGGATACGCAGTATTTT.

The genes are TRBV7-9 and TRBJ2-5; D uncertain. V was shortened by 5 bases and J by 5 bases, with 12 bases between the two germline ends. Germline V gene lookup returns CDR1 SEHNR and CDR2 FQNEAQ (reference sequence). CDR3 size: 13 residues. The CDR3 protein is CASSPPMVETQYF. The CDR3 DNA sequence: TGTGCCAGCAGCCCCCCCATGGTCGAGACCCAGTACTTC.

The CDR3 sequence: CASSSQGTETQYF. CDR3 bases: TGCGCCAGCAGCTCGCAGGGTACAGAGACCCAGTACTTC. The chain recombines TRBV5-1 with TRBJ2-5; D possibly corresponds to TRBD1 (5 bases). The CDR3 is 13 amino acids. CDR1 SGHRS and CDR2 YFSETQ come from the germline V gene. Trimming removed 3 bases at V and 4 bases at J, with 10 bases between.

The chain combines TRBV7-9 with TRBJ1-1; D perhaps matches TRBD1 (5 bases). The CDR3 length is 15 residues. V shed 4 bases and J shed 3 bases, with 15 bases lying between them. Germline V gene sequence: CDR1 SEHNR, CDR2 FQNEAQ (reference sequence). CDR3 protein: CASSYGGGFDTEAFF. The CDR3 DNA sequence: TGTGCCAGCAGCTATGGCGGGGGATTTGACACTGAAGCTTTCTTT.

The CDR3 protein is CASSIDRQYGYTF. The CDR3 region has the DNA TGTGCCAGCAGCATTGACCGGCAATATGGCTACACCTTC. V and J are TRBV7-2 and TRBJ1-2; D remains ambiguous. The CDR3 has 13 residues. Germline CDR1 and CDR2: SGHTA and FQGNSA. Deletions cut 5 bases from V and 5 bases from J, with 12 bases between.

Concerning this clone: The sample contains more than one DNA sequence encoding this CDR3. The V gene is TRBV11-2, the J gene TRBJ1-1; D remains unclear. The germline CDR1 and CDR2 sequences are SGHAT and FQNNGV. With 1 base removed from V and 1 base from J, the gap between germline ends came to 4 bases. CDR3 length equals 13 residues. The CDR3 region has the DNA TGTGCCAGCAGCTTAGGATGGAACACTGAAGCTTTCTTT. It yields the protein CASSLGWNTEAFF.

The chain has TRBV5-1 and TRBJ1-1, with D hard to call. CDR1 is SGHRS, CDR2 YFSETQ, per germline. V gave up 4 bases and J gave up 0 bases, with 4 bases separating them. This CDR3 is built from 12 residues. The DNA of the CDR3 is TGCGCCAGCAGCAAACTGAACACTGAAGCTTTCTTT. Translation gives CASSKLNTEAFF.

The V call is TRBV6-1, the J call TRBJ1-2, with D unclear. The CDR3 has 13 amino acids. Germline lookup yields CDR1 MNHNS and CDR2 SASEGT. V was shortened by 5 bases and J by 8 bases, with 15 bases between the two germline ends. The CDR3 DNA is TGTGCCAGCAGTCCGGACGGCTATAGGGGCTACACCTTC. Translating it yields CASSPDGYRGYTF.

V and J are TRBV19 and TRBJ2-1, with D possibly being TRBD1 (5 bases). Trimming stripped 11 bases from V and 4 bases from J, with 12 bases between. This CDR3 comprises 12 residues. Per germline, CDR1 LNHDA and CDR2 SQIVND (reference sequence). DNA for the CDR3: TGTGCCGTATCCAGACAGTACAATGAGCAGTTCTTC. Protein product: CAVSRQYNEQFF.

V gene TRBV18 combines with J gene TRBJ2-1; D call uncertain. The CDR3 has 15 amino acids. Trimming stripped 6 bases from V and 4 bases from J, with 16 bases between. Germline V gene lookup returns CDR1 KGHSH and CDR2 LQKENI. As DNA, the CDR3 is TGTGCCAGCTCCCTACAAGGAGCAGAATACAATGAGCAGTTCTTC. Translation gives CASSLQGAEYNEQFF.

The chain joins TRBV6-6 to TRBJ1-6; a weak D match, TRBD1 (6 bases). This CDR3 contains 14 residues. The germline CDR1 and CDR2 sequences are MNHNY and SVGAGI (reference sequence). The ends were cut back, 2 bases at V and 7 bases at J, with 9 bases in the middle. In DNA, the CDR3 is TGTGCCAGCAGTTACACAGGGAGCAATTCACCCCTCCACTTT. Protein sequence: CASSYTGSNSPLHF.

The rearrangement uses TRBV4-1 and TRBJ1-3; 7 bases fit TRBD1. Germline V CDR1 and CDR2: MGHRA, YSYEKL. Unmatched junction bases numbered 6, after V lost 1 base and J lost 0 bases. The CDR3 spans 17 residues. The CDR3 DNA reads as TGCGCCAGCAGCCAAGGCGGGACAGTCCACTCTGGAAACACCATATATTTT. Translated: CASSQGGTVHSGNTIYF.

In this sample, this clone turned up once. The chain links TRBV7-9 to TRBJ2-1; TRBD2 matches 14 bases. The germline V gene encodes CDR1 SEHNR and CDR2 FQNEAQ (reference sequence). V dropped 4 bases and J dropped 4; count of bases not matched to a gene: 9. The CDR3 sequence is 18 residues long. The CDR3 nucleotides are TGTGCCAGCAGCTACCAGACTAGCGGGAGGGCTTCGTACAATGAGCAGTTCTTC. It translates to CASSYQTSGRASYNEQFF.

The chain combines TRBV7-9 with TRBJ2-3; 8 nucleotides agree with TRBD1. The V gene end was trimmed by 8 bases and the J gene end by 4 bases; junction bases not matched to a gene: 8. Germline V gives CDR1 SEHNR, CDR2 FQNEAQ (reference sequence). The CDR3 is 14 amino acids. The CDR3 nucleotides read TGTGCCAGCCGACCCAGGGGGCCCGCAGATACGCAGTATTTT. Protein: CASRPRGPADTQYF.

V gene TRBV30 combines with J gene TRBJ2-7; 9 nucleotides agree with TRBD1. There are 12 residues in the CDR3. V gave up 4 bases and J gave up 9 bases; unmatched junction bases: 7. Germline values: CDR1 GTSNPN, CDR2 SVGIG (reference sequence). This chain's CDR3 is CAWTGTGYVQYF. The CDR3 DNA follows: TGTGCCTGGACCGGGACAGGGTATGTGCAGTACTTC.

The chain joins TRBV10-3 to TRBJ2-3, with TRBD1 matching over 7 bases. Germline values: CDR1 ENHRY, CDR2 SYGVKD. With V trimmed by 9 bases and J by 1 base, 7 bases remained unmatched. This CDR3 is built from 14 residues. The CDR3 reads CAISIGQGTDTQYF. The CDR3 DNA follows: TGTGCCATATCAATAGGACAGGGCACAGATACGCAGTATTTT.

This clone was picked up a small number of times. V gene TRBV9 combines with J gene TRBJ2-7; TRBD1 or TRBD2 may be the D gene (5 bases each). Per the germline V gene, CDR1 is SGDLS and CDR2 is YYNGEE. Trimming removed 4 bases at V and 0 bases at J, with 14 bases between. This CDR3 has 15 amino acids. This chain's CDR3 is CASSKDRGRSYEQYF. The CDR3 region has the DNA TGTGCCAGCAGCAAAGACCGGGGCCGCTCCTACGAGCAGTACTTC.

V gene TRBV7-6 combines with J gene TRBJ1-1; 7 bases are a match to TRBD1. After removal of 4 bases from V and 4 bases from J, the junction contained 9 bases not matched to a gene. Germline CDR1 and CDR2: SGHVS and FNYEAQ. The CDR3 consists of 15 residues. In DNA, the CDR3 is TGTGCCAGCAGCTCCGACCCGACAGGGCCCACTGAAGCTTTCTTT. Residues: CASSSDPTGPTEAFF.

The rearrangement uses TRBV6-6 and TRBJ2-1; TRBD2 matches 8 bases. This CDR3 has 15 amino acids. CDR1 is MNHNY and CDR2 is SVGAGI in the germline V gene (reference sequence). J lost 6 bases, V lost 6 bases, and 10 bases had no gene match. CDR3 in amino acids: CASRSAGGGGNEQFF. The CDR3 region has the DNA TGTGCCAGCAGGAGCGCGGGGGGAGGGGGCAATGAGCAGTTCTTC.

V gene TRBV7-2 combines with J gene TRBJ2-7; maybe TRBD2 (6 bases). Germline assignment: CDR1 SGHTA and CDR2 FQGNSA. V lost 1 base and J lost 4, with 11 bases in between. The CDR3 has 14 amino acids. CDR3 coding DNA: TGTGCCAGCAGCTTAGATGGGGGGTTATACGAGCAGTACTTC. Residues: CASSLDGGLYEQYF. The complete variable domain, with remaining parts taken from reference TRBV7-2 and TRBJ2-7, reads GAGVSQSPSNKVTEKGKDVELRCDPISGHTALYWYRQSLGQGLEFLIYFQGNSAPDKSGLPSDRFSAERTGGSVSTLTIQRTQQEDSAVYLCASSLDGGLYEQYFGPGTRLTVT.

This clone was recorded only once. The rearrangement uses TRBV25-1 and TRBJ1-6, with D tentatively TRBD1 (6 bases). This CDR3 is built from 15 residues. Trimming stripped 2 bases from V and 9 bases from J, with 14 bases between. Germline V CDR1 and CDR2: MGHDK, SYGVNS. The CDR3 is CASSEGRGRISPLHF. CDR3 bases: TGTGCCAGCAGTGAAGGCAGGGGCAGGATTTCACCCCTCCACTTT.

This rearrangement joins TRBV9 to TRBJ2-2, with D possibly being TRBD2 (7 bases). V was cut by 4 bases and J by 1 base, with 17 bases left in between. The CDR3 totals 17 residues. Germline V CDR1 and CDR2: SGDLS, YYNGEE. CDR3 bases: TGTGCCAGCAGCCGAGTTCCAGGGGAGGGGAACACCGGGGAGCTGTTTTTT. Translating gives CASSRVPGEGNTGELFF.

Only a few counts were recorded for this clone. This chain joins TRBV29-1 and TRBJ2-7, with TRBD1 matching over 9 bases. Per germline, CDR1 SQVTM and CDR2 ANQGSEA. After removal of 4 bases from V and 0 bases from J, the junction contained 7 bases not matched to a gene. This CDR3 comprises 15 residues. DNA of the CDR3: TGCAGCGTTGGAGGACAGGGGTCGGCCTCCTACGAGCAGTACTTC. Translating gives CSVGGQGSASYEQYF.

The CDR3 sequence is CASSFRTGGDLDGYTF. CDR3 in DNA: TGTGCCAGCAGCTTTCGGACAGGGGGGGATTTAGATGGCTACACCTTC. The chain combines TRBV7-6 with TRBJ1-2; 10 bases are a match to TRBD1. The trim removed 3 bases at V and 6 bases at J, leaving 10 bases unmatched. Per the germline V gene, CDR1 is SGHVS and CDR2 is FNYEAQ. The CDR3 runs to 16 residues.

The rearrangement uses TRBV29-1 and TRBJ2-7, with D unclear. The V gene's germline CDR1 is SQVTM and CDR2 ANQGSEA. With 7 bases removed from V and 0 bases from J, the gap between germline ends came to 10 bases. The CDR3 sequence is 12 residues long. CDR3 loop: CSGSESSYEQYF. CDR3 nucleotide sequence: TGCAGCGGATCAGAAAGCTCCTACGAGCAGTACTTC.

In this sample, this clone turned up a few times. The CDR3 protein is CASSISLTSGGLYNEQFF. The DNA of the CDR3 is TGTGCCAGTAGTATCTCGTTGACTAGCGGGGGCCTCTACAATGAGCAGTTCTTC. This chain uses TRBV19 with TRBJ2-1; 12 bases match TRBD2. The V and J ends lost 3 bases and 3 bases, in that order; junction bases with no gene match: 9. Germline V gene sequence: CDR1 LNHDA, CDR2 SQIVND (reference sequence). The CDR3 has 18 amino acids.